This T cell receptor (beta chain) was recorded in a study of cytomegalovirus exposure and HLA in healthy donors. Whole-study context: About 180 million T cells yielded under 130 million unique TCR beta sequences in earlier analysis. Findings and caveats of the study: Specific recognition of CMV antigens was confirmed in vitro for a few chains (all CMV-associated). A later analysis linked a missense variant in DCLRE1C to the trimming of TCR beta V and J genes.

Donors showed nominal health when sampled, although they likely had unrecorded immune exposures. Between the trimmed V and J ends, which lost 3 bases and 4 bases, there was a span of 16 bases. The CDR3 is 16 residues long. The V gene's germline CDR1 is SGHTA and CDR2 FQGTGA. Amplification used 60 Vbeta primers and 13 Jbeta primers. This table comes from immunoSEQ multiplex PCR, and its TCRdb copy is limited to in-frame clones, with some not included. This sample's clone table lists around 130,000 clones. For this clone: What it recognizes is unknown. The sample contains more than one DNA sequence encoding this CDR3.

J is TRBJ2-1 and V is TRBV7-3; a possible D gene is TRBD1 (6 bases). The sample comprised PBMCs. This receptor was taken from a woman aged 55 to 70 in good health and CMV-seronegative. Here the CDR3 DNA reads TGTGCCAGCAGCTTCATCGGCGACAGGTGGTACAATGAGCAGTTCTTC. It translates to CASSFIGDRWYNEQFF.